This T cell receptor (beta chain) derives from a study of technical replicates of blood from several donors. Germline V gene sequence: CDR1 SGHVS, CDR2 FQNEAQ. This CDR3 spans 19 amino acids. V was shortened by 0 bases and J by 3 bases, with 20 bases between the two germline ends. Sequenced by immunoSEQ multiplex PCR; TCRdb stores in-frame clones only, minus some. Here the sample spans about 100,000 clones, nearly 96% being singletons. Input material: T cells isolated from PBMCs. The sequence was obtained from a human donor in good health. The rearrangement uses TRBV7-8 and TRBJ1-4; D is perhaps TRBD1 (5 bases). The CDR3 DNA follows: TGTGCCAGCAGCTTAGCCGGGAGGGGTTACGCTCTGCCTAATGAAAAACTGTTTTTT. Translating it yields CASSLAGRGYALPNEKLFF. The full variable domain, in which reference TRBV7-8 and TRBJ1-4 provide the parts outside the CDR3, is GAGVSQSPRYKVAKRGQDVALRCDPISGHVSLFWYQQALGQGPEFLTYFQNEAQLDKSGLPSDRFFAERPEGSVSTLKIQRTQQEDSAVYLCASSLAGRGYALPNEKLFFGSGTQLSVL.